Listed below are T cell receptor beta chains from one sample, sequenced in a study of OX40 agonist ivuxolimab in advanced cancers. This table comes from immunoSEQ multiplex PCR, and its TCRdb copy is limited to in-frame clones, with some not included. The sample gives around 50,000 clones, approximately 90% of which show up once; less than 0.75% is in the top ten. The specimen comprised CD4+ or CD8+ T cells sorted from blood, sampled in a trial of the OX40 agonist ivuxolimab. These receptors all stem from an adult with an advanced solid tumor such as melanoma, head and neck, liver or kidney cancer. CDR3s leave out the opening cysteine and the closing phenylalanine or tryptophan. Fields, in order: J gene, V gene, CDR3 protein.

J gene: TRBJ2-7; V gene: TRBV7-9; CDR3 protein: ASSPGLAGGFPTYEQY
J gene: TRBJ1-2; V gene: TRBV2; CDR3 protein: ASSDIDRGYT
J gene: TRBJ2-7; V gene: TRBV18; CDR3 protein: ASSPQTGFSSYEQY
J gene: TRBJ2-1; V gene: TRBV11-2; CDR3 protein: ASSLRGQGAWEQF
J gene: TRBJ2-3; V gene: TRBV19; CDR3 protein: ASSQNTDTQY
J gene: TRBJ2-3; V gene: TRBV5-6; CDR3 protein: ASSFDRGGTDTQY
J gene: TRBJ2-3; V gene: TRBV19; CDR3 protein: ASSTNPGDTQY
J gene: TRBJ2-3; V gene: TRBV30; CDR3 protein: AWSVPAGGSDTQY
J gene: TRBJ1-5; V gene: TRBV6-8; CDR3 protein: ASSYAFAINQPQH
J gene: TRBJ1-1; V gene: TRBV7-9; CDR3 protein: ASSLTSD
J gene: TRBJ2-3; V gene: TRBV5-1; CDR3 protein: ASSEGDTQY
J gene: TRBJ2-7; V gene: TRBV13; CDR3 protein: ASSFRDGTYEQY
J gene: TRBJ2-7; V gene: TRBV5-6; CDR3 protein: ASSPGGTSGRLGSYEQY
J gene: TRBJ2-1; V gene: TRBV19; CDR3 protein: ASSPEGGKYEQF
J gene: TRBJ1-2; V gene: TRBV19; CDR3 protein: ASTRGRGNYGYT
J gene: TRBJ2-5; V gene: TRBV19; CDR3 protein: ASTGDRATETQY
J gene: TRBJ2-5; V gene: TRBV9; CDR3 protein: ASSPHADREVETQY
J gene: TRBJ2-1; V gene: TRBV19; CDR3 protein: ASTGGRGEYNNEQF
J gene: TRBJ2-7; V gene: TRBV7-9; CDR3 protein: ASSQTSGRAYEQY
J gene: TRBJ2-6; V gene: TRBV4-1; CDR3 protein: ASSQVAHSGANVLT
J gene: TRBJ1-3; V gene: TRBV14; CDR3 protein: ASRPGGGGNTIY
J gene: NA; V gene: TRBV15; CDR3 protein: ATSRDKLAGNEQY
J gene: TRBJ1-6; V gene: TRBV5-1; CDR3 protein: ASSLETGGDNSPLH
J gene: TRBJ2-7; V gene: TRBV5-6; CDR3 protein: ASRFRDRVSQY
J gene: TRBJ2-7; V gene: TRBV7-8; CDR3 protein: ASSLDRGPVY
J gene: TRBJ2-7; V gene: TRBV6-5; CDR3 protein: ASSRLLAGGYEQY
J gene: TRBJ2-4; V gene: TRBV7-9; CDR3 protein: ASTDMGRGPAKNIQY
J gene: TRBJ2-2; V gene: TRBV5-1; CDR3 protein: ASSSGLANTGELF
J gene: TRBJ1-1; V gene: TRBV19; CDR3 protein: ASSIAGLGTEAF
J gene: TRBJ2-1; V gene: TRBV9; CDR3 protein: ASSVGGLAGDSYNEQF
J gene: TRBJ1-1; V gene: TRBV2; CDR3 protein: ASSEEAGWGTEAF
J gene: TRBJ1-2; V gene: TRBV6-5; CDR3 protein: ASSPQGGGDYGYT
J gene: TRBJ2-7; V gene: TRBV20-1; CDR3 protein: SAAPLYEQY
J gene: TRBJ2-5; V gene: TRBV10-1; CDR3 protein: ARVPPQETQY
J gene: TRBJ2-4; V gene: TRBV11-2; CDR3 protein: ASSGLNIQY
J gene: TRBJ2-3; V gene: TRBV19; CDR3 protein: ASSIQGFAQY
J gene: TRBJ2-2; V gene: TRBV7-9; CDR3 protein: ASSGGGFTGELF
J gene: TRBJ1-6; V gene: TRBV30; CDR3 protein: AWSEGTGNNSPLH
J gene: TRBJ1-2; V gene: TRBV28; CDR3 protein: ASSFFGGYT
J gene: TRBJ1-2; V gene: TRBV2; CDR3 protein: ASNRGLAYGYT
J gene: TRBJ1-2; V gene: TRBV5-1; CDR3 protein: ASSSGPYGYT
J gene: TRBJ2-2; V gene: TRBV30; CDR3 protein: AGRGGRRDTGELF
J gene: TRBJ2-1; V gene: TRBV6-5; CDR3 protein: ASSYSGTGSDEQF
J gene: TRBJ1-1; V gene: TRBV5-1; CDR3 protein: ASSPGTGVADTEAF
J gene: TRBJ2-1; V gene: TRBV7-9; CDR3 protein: ASSPAGTEQF
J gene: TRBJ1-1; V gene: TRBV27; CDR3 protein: ASSLWRQGGVGTEAF
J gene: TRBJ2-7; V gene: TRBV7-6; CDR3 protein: ASSSRQGPYEQY
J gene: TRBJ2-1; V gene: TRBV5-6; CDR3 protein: ASSLPPPSGSYNEQF
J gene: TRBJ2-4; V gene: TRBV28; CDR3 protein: ASSPQTPPGQDIQY
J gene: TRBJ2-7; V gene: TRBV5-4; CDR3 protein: ASSYPTGGSYEQY
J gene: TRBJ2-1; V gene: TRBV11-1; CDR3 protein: ASSPLGLGQNNEQF
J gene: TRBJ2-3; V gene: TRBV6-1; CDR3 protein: ASSAGGGPDTQY
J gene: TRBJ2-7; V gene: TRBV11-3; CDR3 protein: ASNRQAGYEQY
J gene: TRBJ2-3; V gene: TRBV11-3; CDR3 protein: ASSTRQGASTDTQY
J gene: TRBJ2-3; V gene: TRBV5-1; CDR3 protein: ASSLGGISDTQY